A selection of T cell receptor beta chains follows, all from one sample in a study of Ad26.COV2.S vaccination and SARS-CoV-2 variants. Generated by immunoSEQ multiplex PCR, the TCRdb table keeps only in-frame clones and is missing some. The sample yields around 450,000 clones, around 91% seen once. Material: peripheral blood, obtained in a trial of Ad26.COV2.S vaccine versus placebo. Every receptor here comes from a person between 18 and 65 years old who received the Ad26.COV2.S COVID-19 vaccine or a placebo. Both conserved end residues are trimmed from each CDR3. Clone sizes are given selectively: once, few, many, or a class where the clone is expanded.

clone size | CDR3 length | V gene | CDR3 protein
. | 17 | TRBV5-1 | ASSLELAGRRGGTGELF
. | 13 | TRBV27 | ASSSRGGGRAEQY
. | 13 | TRBV19 | ASSRTSGSSYEQY
. | 9 | TRBV20-1 | SARMTGEAF
. | 13 | TRBV7-9 | ASSLALGVTTEAF
. | 13 | TRBV6-5 | ASSLFTGGDYGYT
. | 9 | TRBV29-1 | SVGAQNEQF
. | 14 | TRBV27 | ASSLWGGSLSYEQY
. | 10 | TRBV9 | ASSVGKGEQY
. | 10 | TRBV5-4 | ASSWGENTQY
. | 14 | TRBV9 | ASSVEAGGSRDTQY
. | 11 | TRBV7-9 | ASSFRGRYEQY
. | 14 | TRBV10-3 | AISGGPHSGANVLT
. | 13 | TRBV18 | ASSPLVRTDYGYT
. | 12 | TRBV28 | ASSLQTVYNEQF
. | 12 | TRBV5-8 | ASVGRRGNTEAF
. | 11 | TRBV12-3/TRBV12-4 | ASRRLAWNEQF
once | 13 | TRBV4-2 | ASSQSPGSTGEQY
. | 10 | TRBV7-3 | ASSSNRDTQY
. | 13 | TRBV28 | ASSSSPGGNSPLH
. | 13 | TRBV28 | ASSLSGSPNYGYT
. | 15 | TRBV7-2 | ASSPLWTGVLNTEAF
. | 11 | TRBV4-1 | ASSGAPGYEQY
. | 12 | TRBV9 | ASSGTGNTGELF
. | 13 | TRBV7-3 | ASSLQGANTGELF
. | 14 | TRBV7-8 | ASSFRGTLPTDTQY
. | 12 | TRBV9 | ASSTDLGTNEQF
. | 11 | TRBV27 | ASSLSGRAELF
. | 13 | TRBV11-3 | ASSLDGGDRDTQY
. | 13 | TRBV28 | ASSFLGETKNIQY
. | 14 | TRBV3-1/TRBV3-2 | ASSQGELAGVGEQY
. | 16 | TRBV15 | ATSRDPGEGRGNQPQH
. | 11 | TRBV7-3 | ASSSQSQETQY
. | 13 | TRBV5-1 | ASRAGRDGTYEQY
. | 12 | TRBV28 | ASSQTSGQETQY
. | 14 | TRBV28 | ASRTLSGRAINEQF
. | 12 | TRBV6-5 | ASSLGLSTDTQY
. | 13 | TRBV28 | ASRGGTSAGNTIY
. | 14 | TRBV5-1 | ASSLEAAGAAGELF
. | 11 | TRBV20-1 | SASNRAGNTIY
. | 13 | TRBV19 | ASSISRHLSNEQF
once | 11 | TRBV27 | ASSFQRSYEQY
. | 14 | TRBV4-2 | ASSQDSAGGRETQY
. | 11 | TRBV5-4 | ASSEDTNYEQY
. | 10 | TRBV30 | AWSGQNSPLH
. | 14 | TRBV5-1 | ASSSRGAGATGELF
few | 12 | TRBV19 | ASSRRDYNSPLH
. | 14 | TRBV28 | ASSRKRRRGEGELF
. | 12 | TRBV5-1 | ASSPAAPNYGYT
. | 13 | TRBV6-5 | ASSSPGSGGDEQY
. | 12 | TRBV19 | ASSIIGGHNEQF
. | 12 | TRBV7-2 | ASSSDPAGALTF
. | 14 | TRBV27 | ASSFLAGEDTGELF
. | 12 | TRBV14 | ASSQRRDTGELF
. | 11 | TRBV2 | ASSARSYNEQF